The 7 T cell receptor beta chains below all came from one sample that was sequenced in a study of shared clonotypes between healthy human individuals. The method was immunoSEQ multiplex PCR; TCRdb's version includes in-frame clones alone and lacks a portion of them. The sample records approximately 2.5 million clones, roughly nine tenths being singletons. Sequenced material: naive CD4+ T cells sorted from blood. Regarding subset: CD45RA+ positively selected. The receptor source for this set is a man aged 18 to 30 in good health.

A note on this clone: Other nucleotide sequences from this sample produce the same CDR3. The rearrangement joins TRBV7-2 to TRBJ2-3, with D hard to call. CDR3 length equals 12 residues. Germline CDR1 is SGHTA and CDR2 is FQGNSA. Trimming stripped 3 bases from V and 2 bases from J, with 3 bases between. The CDR3 protein is CASSFSTDTQYF. CDR3 in DNA: TGTGCCAGCAGCTTCTCCACAGATACGCAGTATTTT. Supplemented by reference TRBV7-2 and TRBJ2-3, the full variable domain reads GAGVSQSPSNKVTEKGKDVELRCDPISGHTALYWYRQSLGQGLEFLIYFQGNSAPDKSGLPSDRFSAERTGGSVSTLTIQRTQQEDSAVYLCASSFSTDTQYFGPGTRLTVL.

V usage is TRBV30 and J usage is TRBJ1-3; D gene uncertain. Germline assignment: CDR1 GTSNPN and CDR2 SVGIG (reference sequence). V shed 3 bases and J shed 0 bases, with 6 bases lying between them. The CDR3 covers 13 residues. CDR3 DNA sequence: TGTGCCTGGAGCCCCCGCTCTGGAAACACCATATATTTT. It specifies CAWSPRSGNTIYF.

V usage is TRBV6-5 and J usage is TRBJ2-2; D is unclear. CDR1 and CDR2 from the germline V gene are MNHEY and SVGAGI. Trimming cost V 2 bases and J 2 bases, with 12 bases left between them. The CDR3 covers 16 residues. The CDR3 bases are TGTGCCAGCAGTTACATCAGGACGGATAACACCGGGGAGCTGTTTTTT. It encodes CASSYIRTDNTGELFF.

The chain recombines TRBV7-9 with TRBJ2-1; a possible D gene is TRBD2 (6 bases). V was trimmed by 3 bases and J by 6 bases, leaving 15 bases between them. Germline values: CDR1 SEHNR, CDR2 FQNEAQ (reference sequence). This CDR3 contains 15 residues. The CDR3, as DNA: TGTGCCAGCAGCTTTCCACTAGTGACTAGCAATGAGCAGTTCTTC. Translation gives CASSFPLVTSNEQFF.

V gene TRBV12-5 combines with J gene TRBJ1-2; D is undetermined. This CDR3 region has 12 residues. Trimming shortened V by 0 bases and J by 5 bases, and 4 bases separated the two germline ends. Per germline, CDR1 LGHNT and CDR2 FRNRAP. CDR3 nucleotides: TGTGCTAGTGGTTTGGTAGAGTATGGCTACACCTTC. Amino acids: CASGLVEYGYTF.

This clone was seen only once. The CDR3 here is CASSLGTSPDTQYF. In DNA form, the CDR3 reads TGTGCCAGCAGCTTGGGGACTAGCCCAGATACGCAGTATTTT. V usage is TRBV5-6 and J usage is TRBJ2-3, with 8 bases matching TRBD2. Germline values: CDR1 SGHDT, CDR2 YYEEEE. The CDR3 is 14 amino acids. V trimming: 0 bases; J trimming: 4 bases; junction bases outside the gene matches: 1.

The chain links TRBV5-1 to TRBJ2-4; 8 bases are a match to TRBD1. The CDR3 spans 16 residues. V was pared by 0 bases and J by 2 bases, with 4 bases of the junction left unmatched. Per the germline V gene, CDR1 is SGHRS and CDR2 is YFSETQ. The CDR3 sequence: CASSLGQGATKNIQYF. The CDR3 DNA sequence: TGCGCCAGCAGCTTGGGGCAGGGGGCGACCAAAAACATTCAGTACTTC.